This T cell receptor beta chain was observed in a study of cytomegalovirus exposure and HLA in healthy donors. Germline V CDR1 and CDR2: SEHNR, FQNEAQ (reference sequence). The CDR3 consists of 16 residues. Turning to this clone: Antigen: not known. One end of the junction varies from germline; a read error may be responsible.

Study-wide results and limits: Rarity held for most TCR sequences, but there were some public TCRs that occurred in many donors. According to the study, roughly 160 TCR beta chains were cytomegalovirus-associated. In a later analysis, TCR beta V- and J-gene trimming showed a link to a missense DCLRE1C variant.

In the PCR, 60 Vbeta and 13 Jbeta primers were used. Method: immunoSEQ multiplex PCR; TCRdb's copy keeps in-frame clones and lacks some. The table has a few hundred thousand clones, roughly 80% seen once; the top ten hold approximately 2.9%. Sequencing was done on a sample of PBMCs. This TCR came from a young man in good health and CMV-seronegative. The chain employs TRBV7-9 and TRBJ2-7, with D perhaps TRBD2 (6 bases). The CDR3 here is CSSSLEARELAYEQYF. The CDR3 DNA sequence: TGTTCCAGCAGCTTAGAGGCCCGGGAGTTAGCCTACGAGCAGTACTTC.